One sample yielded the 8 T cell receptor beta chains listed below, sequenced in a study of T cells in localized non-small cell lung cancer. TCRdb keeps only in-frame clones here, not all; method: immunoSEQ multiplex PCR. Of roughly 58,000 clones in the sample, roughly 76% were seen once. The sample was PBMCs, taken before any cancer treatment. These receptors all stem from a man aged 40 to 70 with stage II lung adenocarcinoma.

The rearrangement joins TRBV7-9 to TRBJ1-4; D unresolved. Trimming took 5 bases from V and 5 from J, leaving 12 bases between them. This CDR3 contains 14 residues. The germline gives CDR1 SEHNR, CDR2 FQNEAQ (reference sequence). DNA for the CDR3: TGTGCCAGCAGCCTGACGGGAGTCAATGAAAAACTGTTTTTT. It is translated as CASSLTGVNEKLFF.

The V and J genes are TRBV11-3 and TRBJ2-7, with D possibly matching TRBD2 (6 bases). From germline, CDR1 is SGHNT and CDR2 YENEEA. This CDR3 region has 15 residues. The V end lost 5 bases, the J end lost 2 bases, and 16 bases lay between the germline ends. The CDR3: CASSRRASETYEQYF. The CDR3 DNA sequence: TGTGCCAGCAGCCGGAGGGCTAGCGAGACCTACGAGCAGTACTTC.

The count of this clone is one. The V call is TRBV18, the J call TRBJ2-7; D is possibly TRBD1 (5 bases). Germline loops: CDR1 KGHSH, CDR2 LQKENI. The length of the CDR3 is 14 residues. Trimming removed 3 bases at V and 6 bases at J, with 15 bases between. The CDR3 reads CASSPQTVPSEQYF. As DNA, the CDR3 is TGTGCCAGCTCACCCCAGACAGTACCTAGCGAGCAGTACTTC.

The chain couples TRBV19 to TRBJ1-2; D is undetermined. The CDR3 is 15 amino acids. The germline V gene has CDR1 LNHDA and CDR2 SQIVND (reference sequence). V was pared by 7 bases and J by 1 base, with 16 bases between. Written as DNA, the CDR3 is TGTGCCAGTACTCCTTTAGGCGGGCATAACTATGGCTACACCTTC. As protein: CASTPLGGHNYGYTF.

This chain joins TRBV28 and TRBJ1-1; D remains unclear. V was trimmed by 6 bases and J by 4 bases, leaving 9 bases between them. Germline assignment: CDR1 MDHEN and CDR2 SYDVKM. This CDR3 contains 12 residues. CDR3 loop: CASREESTEAFF. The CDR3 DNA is TGTGCCAGCAGAGAGGAGTCCACTGAAGCTTTCTTT. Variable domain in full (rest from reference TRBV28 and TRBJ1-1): DVKVTQSSRYLVKRTGEKVFLECVQDMDHENMFWYRQDPGLGLRLIYFSYDVKMKEKGDIPEGYSVSREKKERFSLILESASTNQTSMYLCASREESTEAFFGQGTRLTVV.

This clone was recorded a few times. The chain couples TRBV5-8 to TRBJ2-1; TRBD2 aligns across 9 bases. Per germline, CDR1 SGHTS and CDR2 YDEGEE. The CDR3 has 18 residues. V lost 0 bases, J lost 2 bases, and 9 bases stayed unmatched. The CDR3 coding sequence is TGTGCCAGCAGCTTGGTGACTAGCGGAAGGTCGACCTACAATGAGCAGTTCTTC. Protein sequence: CASSLVTSGRSTYNEQFF.

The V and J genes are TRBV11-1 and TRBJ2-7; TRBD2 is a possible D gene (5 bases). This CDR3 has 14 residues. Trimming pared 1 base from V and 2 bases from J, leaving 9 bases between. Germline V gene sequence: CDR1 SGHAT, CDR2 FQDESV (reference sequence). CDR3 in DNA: TGTGCCAGCAGCTTAGTGGGAGCAACCTACGAGCAGTACTTC. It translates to CASSLVGATYEQYF. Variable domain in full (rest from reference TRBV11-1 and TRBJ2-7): EAEVAQSPRYKITEKSQAVAFWCDPISGHATLYWYRQILGQGPELLVQFQDESVVDDSQLPKDRFSAERLKGVDSTLKIQPAELGDSAMYLCASSLVGATYEQYFGPGTRLTVT.

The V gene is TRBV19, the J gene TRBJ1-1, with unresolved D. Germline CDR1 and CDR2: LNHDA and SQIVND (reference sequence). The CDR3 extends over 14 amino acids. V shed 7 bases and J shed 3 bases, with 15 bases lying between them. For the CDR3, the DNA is TGTGCCAGTACCCCCCCTGGACTATACACTGAAGCTTTCTTT. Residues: CASTPPGLYTEAFF.